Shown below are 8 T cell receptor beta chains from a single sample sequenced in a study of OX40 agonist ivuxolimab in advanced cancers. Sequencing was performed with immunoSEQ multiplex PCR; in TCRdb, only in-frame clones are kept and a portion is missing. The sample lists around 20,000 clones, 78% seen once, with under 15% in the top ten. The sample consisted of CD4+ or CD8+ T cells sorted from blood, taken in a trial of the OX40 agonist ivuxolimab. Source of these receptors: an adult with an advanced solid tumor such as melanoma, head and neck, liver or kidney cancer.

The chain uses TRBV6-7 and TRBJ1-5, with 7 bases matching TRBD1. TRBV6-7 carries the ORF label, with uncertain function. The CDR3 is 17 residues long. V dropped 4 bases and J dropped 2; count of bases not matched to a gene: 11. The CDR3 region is CASSFLGQEGCNQPQHF. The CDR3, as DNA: TGTGCCAGCAGTTTCCTTGGACAGGAAGGTTGCAATCAGCCCCAGCATTTT.

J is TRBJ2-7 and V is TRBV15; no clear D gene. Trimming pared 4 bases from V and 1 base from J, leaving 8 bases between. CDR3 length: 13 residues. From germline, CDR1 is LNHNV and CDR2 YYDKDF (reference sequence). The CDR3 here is CATSKYGSYEQYF. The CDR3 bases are TGTGCCACCAGCAAATACGGATCCTACGAGCAGTACTTC.

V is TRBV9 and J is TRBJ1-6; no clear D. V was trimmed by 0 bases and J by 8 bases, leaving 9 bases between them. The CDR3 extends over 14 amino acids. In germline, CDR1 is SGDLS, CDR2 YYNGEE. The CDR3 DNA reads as TGTGCCAGCAGCGTAGTGGATGAGGATTCACCCCTCCACTTT. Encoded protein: CASSVVDEDSPLHF.

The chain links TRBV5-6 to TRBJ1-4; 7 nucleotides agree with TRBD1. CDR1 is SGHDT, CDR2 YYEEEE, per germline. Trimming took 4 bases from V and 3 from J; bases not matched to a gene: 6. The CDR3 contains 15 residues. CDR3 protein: CASSTTGQPNEKLFF. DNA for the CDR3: TGTGCCAGCAGCACAACGGGACAGCCTAATGAAAAACTGTTTTTT.

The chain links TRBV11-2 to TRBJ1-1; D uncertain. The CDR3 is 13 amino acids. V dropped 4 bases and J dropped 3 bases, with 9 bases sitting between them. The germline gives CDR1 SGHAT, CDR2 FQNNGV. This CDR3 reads CASSSRGYTEAFF. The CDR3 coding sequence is TGTGCCAGCAGCTCTAGAGGCTACACTGAAGCTTTCTTT.

CDR3 nucleotide sequence: TGTGCCAGCAGTGAACGACAGGGGGGACCCTACGAGCAGTACTTC. Amino acids: CASSERQGGPYEQYF. The chain recombines TRBV6-1 with TRBJ2-7; 9 bases fit TRBD1. Germline loops: CDR1 MNHNS, CDR2 SASEGT. After removal of 2 bases from V and 2 bases from J, the junction contained 4 bases not matched to a gene. The CDR3 totals 15 residues.

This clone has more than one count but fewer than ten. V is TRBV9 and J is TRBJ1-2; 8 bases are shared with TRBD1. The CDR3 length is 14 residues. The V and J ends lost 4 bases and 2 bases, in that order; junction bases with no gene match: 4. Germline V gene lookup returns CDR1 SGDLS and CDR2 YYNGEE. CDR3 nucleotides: TGTGCCAGCAGCCCCCGGACAGGGAACTATGGCTACACCTTC. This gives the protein CASSPRTGNYGYTF.

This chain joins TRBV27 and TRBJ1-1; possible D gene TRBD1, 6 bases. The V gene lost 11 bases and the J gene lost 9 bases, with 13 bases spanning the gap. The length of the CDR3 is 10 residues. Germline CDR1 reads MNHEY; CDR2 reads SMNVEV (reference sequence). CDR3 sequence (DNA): TGTGCCCGCACCGGGACAAAAGCTTTCTTT. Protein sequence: CARTGTKAFF.